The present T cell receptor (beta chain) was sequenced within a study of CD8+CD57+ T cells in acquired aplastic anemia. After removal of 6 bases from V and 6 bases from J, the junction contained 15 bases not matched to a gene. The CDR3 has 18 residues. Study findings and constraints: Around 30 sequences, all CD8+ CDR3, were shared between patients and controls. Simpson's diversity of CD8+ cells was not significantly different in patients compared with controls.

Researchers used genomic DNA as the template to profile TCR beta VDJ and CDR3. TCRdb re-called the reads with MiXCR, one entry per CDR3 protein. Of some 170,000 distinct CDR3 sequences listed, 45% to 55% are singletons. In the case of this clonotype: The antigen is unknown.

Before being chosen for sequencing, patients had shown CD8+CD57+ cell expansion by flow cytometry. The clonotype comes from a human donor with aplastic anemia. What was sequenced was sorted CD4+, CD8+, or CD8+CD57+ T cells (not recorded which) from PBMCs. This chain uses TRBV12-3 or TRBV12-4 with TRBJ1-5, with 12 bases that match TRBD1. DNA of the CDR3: TGTGCCAGCAGCCGCCCGGCCGCCGGGACAGGGGGCGTTCAGCCCCAGCATTTT. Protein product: CASSRPAAGTGGVQPQHF.